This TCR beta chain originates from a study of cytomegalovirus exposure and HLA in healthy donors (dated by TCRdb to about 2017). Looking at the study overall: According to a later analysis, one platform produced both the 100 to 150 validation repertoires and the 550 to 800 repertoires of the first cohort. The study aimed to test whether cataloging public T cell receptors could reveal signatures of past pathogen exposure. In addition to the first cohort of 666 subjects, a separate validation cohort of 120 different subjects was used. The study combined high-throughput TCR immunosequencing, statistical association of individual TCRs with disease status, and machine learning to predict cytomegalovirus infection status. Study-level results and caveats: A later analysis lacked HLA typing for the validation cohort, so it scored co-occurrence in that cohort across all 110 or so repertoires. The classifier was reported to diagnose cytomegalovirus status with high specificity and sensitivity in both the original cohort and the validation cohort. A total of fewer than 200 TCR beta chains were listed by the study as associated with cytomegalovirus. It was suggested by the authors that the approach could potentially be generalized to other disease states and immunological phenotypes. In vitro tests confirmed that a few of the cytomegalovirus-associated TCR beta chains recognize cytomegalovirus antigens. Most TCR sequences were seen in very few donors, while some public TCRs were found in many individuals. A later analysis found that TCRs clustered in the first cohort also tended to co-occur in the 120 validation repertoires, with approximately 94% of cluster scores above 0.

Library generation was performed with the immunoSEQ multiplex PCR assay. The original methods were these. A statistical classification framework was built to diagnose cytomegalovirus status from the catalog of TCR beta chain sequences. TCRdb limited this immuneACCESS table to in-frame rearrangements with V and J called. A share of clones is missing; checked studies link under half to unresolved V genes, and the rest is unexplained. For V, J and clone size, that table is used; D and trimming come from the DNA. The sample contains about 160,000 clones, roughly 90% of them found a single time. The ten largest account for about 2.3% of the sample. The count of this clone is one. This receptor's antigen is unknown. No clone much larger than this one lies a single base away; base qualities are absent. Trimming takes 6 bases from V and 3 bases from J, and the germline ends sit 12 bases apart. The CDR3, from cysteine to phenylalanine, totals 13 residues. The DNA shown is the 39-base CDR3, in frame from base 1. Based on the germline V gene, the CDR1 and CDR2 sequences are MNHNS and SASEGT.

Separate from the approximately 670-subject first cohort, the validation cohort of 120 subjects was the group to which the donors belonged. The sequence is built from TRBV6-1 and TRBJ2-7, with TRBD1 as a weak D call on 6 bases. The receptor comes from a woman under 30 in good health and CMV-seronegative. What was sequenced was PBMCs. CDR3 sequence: CASSLDRYYEQYF. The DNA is TGTGCCAGCAGCCTGGACAGATACTACGAGCAGTACTTC.